Below are 10 T cell receptor beta chains sequenced from a single sample in a study of T cells in localized non-small cell lung cancer. TCRdb's table, derived via immunoSEQ multiplex PCR, lists solely in-frame clones and lacks some. Here the sample spans 60,000 to 75,000 clones, about four fifths being singletons. Sequences were derived from PBMCs, sampled before any cancer treatment. Receptor source: a man between 40 and 70 years old with stage II lung adenocarcinoma.

This chain links TRBV4-3 with TRBJ1-4; 10 nucleotides match TRBD1. V was pared by 0 bases and J by 5 bases, with 3 bases of the junction left unmatched. CDR1 and CDR2 (germline): LGHNA, YSLEER. CDR3 length: 16 amino acids. CDR3 amino acids: CASSQDTGQGNEKLFF. The CDR3 DNA is TGCGCCAGCAGCCAAGATACGGGACAGGGGAATGAAAAACTGTTTTTT.

The chain uses TRBV6-5 and TRBJ2-2; maybe TRBD1 (6 bases). Germline values: CDR1 MNHEY, CDR2 SVGAGI. The CDR3 has 15 amino acids. Trimming removed 2 bases at V and 2 bases at J, with 9 bases between. DNA of the CDR3: TGTGCCAGCAGTTACAGGGACACCAACACCGGGGAGCTGTTTTTT. It translates to CASSYRDTNTGELFF.

In this sample, this clone turned up a few times. This chain joins TRBV6-6 and TRBJ1-5; D uncertain. Germline assignment: CDR1 MNHNY and CDR2 SVGAGI (reference sequence). V was shortened by 5 bases and J by 3 bases, with 11 bases between the two germline ends. The CDR3 is 14 residues long. The CDR3 region is CASSPDFPNQPQHF. CDR3 bases: TGTGCCAGCAGTCCGGACTTCCCCAATCAGCCCCAGCATTTT.

The V call is TRBV30, the J call TRBJ1-1; D is uncertain. The CDR3 consists of 12 residues. From germline, CDR1 is GTSNPN and CDR2 SVGIG (reference sequence). V was clipped by 0 bases and J by 7 bases, with 9 bases between them. CDR3 nucleotide sequence: TGTGCCTGGAGTGTACAACTCCTTGAAGCTTTCTTT. It yields the protein CAWSVQLLEAFF.

V usage is TRBV2 and J usage is TRBJ1-1, with D perhaps matching TRBD1 (5 bases). V dropped 7 bases and J dropped 3 bases, with 12 bases sitting between them. CDR1 SNHLY and CDR2 FYNNEI come from the germline V gene. This CDR3 is 13 amino acids long. The CDR3 is CASKSRGDTEAFF. The CDR3 coding sequence is TGTGCCAGCAAAAGTAGAGGGGACACTGAAGCTTTCTTT. The complete variable domain, with remaining parts taken from reference TRBV2 and TRBJ1-1, reads EPEVTQTPSHQVTQMGQEVILRCVPISNHLYFYWYRQILGQKVEFLVSFYNNEISEKSEIFDDQFSVERPDGSNFTLKIRSTKLEDSAMYFCASKSRGDTEAFFGQGTRLTVV.

The chain couples TRBV4-2 to TRBJ2-5; D is perhaps TRBD1 or TRBD2 (6 bases each). The ends were cut back, 1 base at V and 1 base at J, with 22 bases in the middle. Germline CDR1 LGHNA, CDR2 YNFKEQ. The CDR3 has 19 amino acids. As DNA, the CDR3 is TGTGCCAGCAGCCAAGCGAGGGGGGCAGAGACAGGCCTCCAAGAGACCCAGTACTTC. This gives the protein CASSQARGAETGLQETQYF.

The chain employs TRBV7-2 and TRBJ1-5; D remains ambiguous. The CDR3 totals 13 residues. Germline V lookup: CDR1 SGHTA, CDR2 FQGNSA. V was pared by 3 bases and J by 4 bases, with 7 bases between. The CDR3 coding sequence is TGTGCCAGCAGCTTTCTTCCTAATCAGCCCCAGCATTTT. Translation: CASSFLPNQPQHF. Supplemented by reference TRBV7-2 and TRBJ1-5, the full variable domain reads GAGVSQSPSNKVTEKGKDVELRCDPISGHTALYWYRQSLGQGLEFLIYFQGNSAPDKSGLPSDRFSAERTGGSVSTLTIQRTQQEDSAVYLCASSFLPNQPQHFGDGTRLSIL.

This chain joins TRBV6-5 and TRBJ2-2; tentatively, D is TRBD2 (6 bases). The CDR3 is 15 residues long. V gave up 6 bases and J gave up 0 bases, with 11 bases separating them. The germline CDR1 and CDR2 sequences are MNHEY and SVGAGI. CDR3 amino acids: CASRPLAPNTGELFF. CDR3 DNA: TGTGCCAGCAGACCACTAGCACCGAACACCGGGGAGCTGTTTTTT.

The J gene is TRBJ2-7, the V gene TRBV6-5; D uncertain. The CDR3 runs to 15 residues. The germline V and J ends were trimmed by 2 bases and 2 bases, with 13 bases remaining between them. Germline V gives CDR1 MNHEY, CDR2 SVGAGI. CDR3 sequence: CASSYNQGYPYEQYF. The DNA for the CDR3 is TGTGCCAGCAGTTACAATCAAGGGTACCCCTACGAGCAGTACTTC.

V usage is TRBV27 and J usage is TRBJ1-2; 10 bases map to TRBD1. CDR1 and CDR2 from the germline V gene are MNHEY and SMNVEV (reference sequence). V shed 4 bases, J shed 7 bases, and the junction held 9 bases outside the gene matches. The CDR3 consists of 15 residues. CDR3 region: CASSSAGQGEIGYTF. CDR3 DNA sequence: TGTGCCAGCAGTTCGGCCGGACAGGGGGAAATTGGCTACACCTTC.